The 8 T cell receptor beta chains reported below all come from one sample, sequenced in a study of persistence of HIV-infected CD4 T cells. An overlapping HIV-1 Gag peptide pool stimulated these cells at 0.75 to 1 ug/peptide/mL. Memory cells lacking CD40L and CD69 with high CD45RO were sorted. The immunoSEQ assay was version 4, run in survey mode. Assay used: immunoSEQ multiplex PCR; TCRdb lists only in-frame clones, some missing. The data show tens of thousands of clones, just under 75% seen once. For these receptors, no antigen is known. This specimen was CD4+ T cells sorted from PBMCs after roughly 18-hour stimulation, taken from a patient who received antiretroviral therapy. The receptors come from an adult man with HIV who was CMV-seropositive.

The CDR3 nucleotides read TGTGCCAGCAGCTTAGAACCAGGTAACGAGCAGTACTTC. Translated, it gives CASSLEPGNEQYF. This chain connects TRBV7-2 to TRBJ2-7; D is undetermined. Germline V gene data show CDR1 as SGHTA and CDR2 as FQGNSA. The CDR3 spans 13 residues. Between the trimmed V and J ends, which lost 1 base and 5 bases, there was a span of 9 bases.

This clone appeared a few times. The chain couples TRBV6-6 to TRBJ1-4; 9 nucleotides agree with TRBD1. The CDR3 sequence is 14 residues long. V shed 5 bases and J 6 bases; nucleotides not matched to a gene: 4. The germline CDR1 and CDR2 sequences are MNHNY and SVGAGI (reference sequence). The CDR3 protein is CASSKRQGDEKLFF. CDR3 in DNA: TGTGCCAGCAGTAAGCGACAGGGGGATGAAAAACTGTTTTTT.

This clone has just a few counts. The rearrangement uses TRBV12-3 or TRBV12-4 and TRBJ2-1; D is uncertain. The CDR3 consists of 13 residues. Between the trimmed V and J ends, which lost 3 bases and 7 bases, there was a span of 10 bases. CDR3 coding DNA: TGTGCCAGCAGTTTGGCTGCAAGGAATGAGCAGTTCTTC. It specifies CASSLAARNEQFF.

The chain has TRBV4-1 and TRBJ2-7; 8 positions match TRBD2. The V and J ends lost 0 bases and 3 bases, in that order; junction bases with no gene match: 7. There are 16 residues in the CDR3. Germline CDR1 MGHRA, CDR2 YSYEKL. The CDR3 sequence: CASSQDRVGLVYEQYF. DNA of the CDR3: TGCGCCAGCAGCCAAGATAGAGTGGGACTAGTCTACGAGCAGTACTTC.

Ten or more counts support this clone. The genes are TRBV27 and TRBJ1-5, with D maybe TRBD1 (5 bases). Per germline, CDR1 MNHEY and CDR2 SMNVEV (reference sequence). Trimming cost V 2 bases and J 5 bases, with 7 bases left between them. This CDR3 is 13 amino acids long. The CDR3: CASSLGAYQPQHF. The CDR3 DNA is TGTGCCAGCAGTTTAGGGGCTTATCAGCCCCAGCATTTT.

V gene TRBV20-1 combines with J gene TRBJ2-1; TRBD2 agrees at 7 bases. The V segment lost 7 bases and the J segment 7 bases; nucleotides outside the gene matches: 4. The V gene's germline CDR1 is DFQATT and CDR2 SNEGSKA (reference sequence). CDR3 length: 11 amino acids. The CDR3 DNA reads as TGCAGTGGGGGGAGGGTAAATGAGCAGTTCTTC. This gives the protein CSGGRVNEQFF.

This clone was found a few times. This chain links TRBV9 with TRBJ2-7; 13 positions match TRBD2. With 3 bases clipped from V and 3 bases from J, the junction kept 6 bases outside the gene matches. CDR3 length: 16 residues. Germline V gene data show CDR1 as SGDLS and CDR2 as YYNGEE. CDR3 amino acids: CASSAGRLAGGYEQYF. DNA for the CDR3: TGTGCCAGCAGCGCCGGTAGACTAGCGGGGGGCTACGAGCAGTACTTC.

This clone was picked up a small number of times. The J gene is TRBJ1-2, the V gene TRBV10-3; D remains ambiguous. The CDR3 length is 14 residues. Germline V lookup: CDR1 ENHRY, CDR2 SYGVKD. Trimming cost V 3 bases and J 2 bases, with 10 bases left between them. The CDR3 DNA reads TGTGCCATCAGTGAAGGTGGCAGCAACTATGGCTACACCTTC. It encodes CAISEGGSNYGYTF.